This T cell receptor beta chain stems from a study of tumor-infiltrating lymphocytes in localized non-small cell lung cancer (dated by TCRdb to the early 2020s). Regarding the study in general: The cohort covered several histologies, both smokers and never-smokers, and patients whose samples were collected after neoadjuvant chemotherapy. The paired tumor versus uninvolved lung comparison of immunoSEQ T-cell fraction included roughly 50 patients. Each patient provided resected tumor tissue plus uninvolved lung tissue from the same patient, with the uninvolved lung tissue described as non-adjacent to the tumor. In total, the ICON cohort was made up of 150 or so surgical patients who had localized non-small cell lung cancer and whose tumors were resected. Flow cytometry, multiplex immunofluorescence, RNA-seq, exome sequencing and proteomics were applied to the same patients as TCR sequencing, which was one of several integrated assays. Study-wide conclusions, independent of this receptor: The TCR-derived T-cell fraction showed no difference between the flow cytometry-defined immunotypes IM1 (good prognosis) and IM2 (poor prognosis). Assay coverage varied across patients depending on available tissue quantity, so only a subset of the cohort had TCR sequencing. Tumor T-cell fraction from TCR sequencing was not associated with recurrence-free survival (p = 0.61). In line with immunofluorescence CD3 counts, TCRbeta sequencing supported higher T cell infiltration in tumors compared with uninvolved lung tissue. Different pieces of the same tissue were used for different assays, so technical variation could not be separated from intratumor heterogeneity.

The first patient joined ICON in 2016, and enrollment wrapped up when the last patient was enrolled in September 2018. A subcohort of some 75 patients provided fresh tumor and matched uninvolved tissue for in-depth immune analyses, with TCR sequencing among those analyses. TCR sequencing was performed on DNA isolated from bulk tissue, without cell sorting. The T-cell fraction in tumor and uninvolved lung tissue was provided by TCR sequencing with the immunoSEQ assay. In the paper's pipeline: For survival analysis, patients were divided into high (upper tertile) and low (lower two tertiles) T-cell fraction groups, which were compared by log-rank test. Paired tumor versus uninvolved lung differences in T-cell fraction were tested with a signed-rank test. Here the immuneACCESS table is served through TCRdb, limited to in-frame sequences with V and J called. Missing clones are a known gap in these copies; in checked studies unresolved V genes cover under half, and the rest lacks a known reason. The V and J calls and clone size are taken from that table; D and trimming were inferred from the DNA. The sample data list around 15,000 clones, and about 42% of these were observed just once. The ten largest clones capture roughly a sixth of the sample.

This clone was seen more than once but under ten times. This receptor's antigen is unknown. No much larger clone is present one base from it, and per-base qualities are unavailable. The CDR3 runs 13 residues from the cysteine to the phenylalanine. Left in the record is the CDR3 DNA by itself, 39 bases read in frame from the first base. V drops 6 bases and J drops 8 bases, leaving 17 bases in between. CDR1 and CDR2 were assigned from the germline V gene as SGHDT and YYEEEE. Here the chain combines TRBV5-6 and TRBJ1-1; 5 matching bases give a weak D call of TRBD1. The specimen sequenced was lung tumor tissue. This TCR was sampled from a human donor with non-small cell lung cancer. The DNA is TGTGCCAGCACATCCGGGACGGGGGTAGAAGCTTTCTTT. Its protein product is CASTSGTGVEAFF.